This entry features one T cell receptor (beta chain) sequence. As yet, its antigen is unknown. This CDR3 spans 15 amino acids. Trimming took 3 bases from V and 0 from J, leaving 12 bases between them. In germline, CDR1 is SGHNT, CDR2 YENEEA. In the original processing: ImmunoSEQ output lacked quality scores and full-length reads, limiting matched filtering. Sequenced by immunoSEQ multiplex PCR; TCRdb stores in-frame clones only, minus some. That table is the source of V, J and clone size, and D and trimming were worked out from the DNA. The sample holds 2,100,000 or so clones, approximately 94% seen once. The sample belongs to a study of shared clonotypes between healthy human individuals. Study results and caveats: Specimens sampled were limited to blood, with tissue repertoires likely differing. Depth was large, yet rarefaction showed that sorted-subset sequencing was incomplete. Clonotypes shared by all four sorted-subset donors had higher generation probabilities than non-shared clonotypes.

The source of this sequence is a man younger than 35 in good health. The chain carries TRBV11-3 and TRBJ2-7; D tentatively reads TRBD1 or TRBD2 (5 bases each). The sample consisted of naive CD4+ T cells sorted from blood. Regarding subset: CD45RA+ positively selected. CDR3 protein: CASSLRDGSSYEQYF. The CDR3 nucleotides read TGTGCCAGCAGCTTGAGGGACGGTTCCTCCTACGAGCAGTACTTC.